This T cell receptor (beta chain) emerged from a study of blood T cell repertoires in COVID-19. Germline V CDR1 and CDR2: MGHRA, YSYEKL. Deletions cut 0 bases from V and 0 bases from J, with 12 bases between. This CDR3 spans 16 amino acids. The assay was immunoSEQ multiplex PCR, and TCRdb's table has in-frame clones only and misses some. In the table there are around 250,000 clones, 80% to 90% of which are singletons. The rearrangement uses TRBV4-1 and TRBJ2-7, with TRBD1 as a possible D gene (7 bases). Sequences were obtained from PBMCs or T cells enriched from blood (not recorded which). The clonotype was recovered from a woman in her fifties or sixties who had recovered from COVID-19. CDR3 sequence reads: CASSQESQGGSYEQYF. In DNA form, the CDR3 reads TGCGCCAGCAGCCAAGAGTCCCAGGGGGGCTCCTACGAGCAGTACTTC.